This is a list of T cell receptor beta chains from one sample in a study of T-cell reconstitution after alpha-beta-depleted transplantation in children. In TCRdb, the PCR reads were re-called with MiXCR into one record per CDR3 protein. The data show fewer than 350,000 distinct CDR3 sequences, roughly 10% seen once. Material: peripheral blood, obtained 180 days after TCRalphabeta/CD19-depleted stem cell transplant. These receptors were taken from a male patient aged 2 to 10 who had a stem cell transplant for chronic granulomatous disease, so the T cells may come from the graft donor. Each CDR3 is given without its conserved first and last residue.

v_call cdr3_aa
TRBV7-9 ASSLVLGNDEQY
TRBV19 ASSARTGGTEAF
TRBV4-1 ASSQVTTYQETQY
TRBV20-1 SARTRTGTSNQPQH
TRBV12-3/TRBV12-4 ASSLDRVRGVDIQY
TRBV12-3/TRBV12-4 ASSHGQGRVGQPQH
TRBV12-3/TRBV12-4 ASSLQGTSTDTQY
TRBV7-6 ASSLGEREGHNNEQF
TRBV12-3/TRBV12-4 ASSPGTGLAKNIQY
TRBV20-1 SVLPRALMGGSQY
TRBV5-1 ASSLVEPQETQY
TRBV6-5 ASSYGQGTETQY
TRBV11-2 ASSSINTDTQY
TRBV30 AWSVWGSRDYTEAF
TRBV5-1 ASSLDTGGGDYGYT
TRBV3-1 ASSLTPGGYNEQF
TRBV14 ASSLRGGYGYT
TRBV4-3 ASSQDIPRNEQF
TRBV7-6 ASSLTGGPLNTGELF
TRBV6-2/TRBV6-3 ASNVGQGATEAF
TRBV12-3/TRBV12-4 ASSQGNQPQH
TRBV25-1 ASSPGWGTEAF
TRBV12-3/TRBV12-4 ASSWAGGRAELF
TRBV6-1 ASRKPNQASTDTQY
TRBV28 ASGPWGRGTDTQY
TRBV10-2 ASNPGGLLQETQY
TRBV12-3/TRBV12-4 ASSLAGNTEAF